Listed below are T cell receptor beta chains from one sample, sequenced in a study of somatic mutations in cytotoxic T cells in rheumatoid arthritis. Measured with immunoSEQ multiplex PCR; TCRdb has only the in-frame clones, and not every one. The table includes roughly 16,000 clones, roughly four fifths detected once. The specimen was CD8+ T cells sorted from blood. These receptor sequences come from a woman aged 45-65 years with rheumatoid arthritis. CDR3s include the opening cysteine and the closing phenylalanine or tryptophan. Each record gives: J gene, CDR3 length, V gene, CDR3 protein.

J: TRBJ2-7
length: 17
V: TRBV27
CDR3: CASSSRLGLAGDYEQYF

J: TRBJ1-2
length: 15
V: TRBV6-6
CDR3: CASSGAGTGTGGYTF

J: TRBJ1-2
length: 14
V: TRBV28
CDR3: CASSFPGGNYGYTF

J: TRBJ2-7
length: 12
V: TRBV2
CDR3: CASRDSSYEQYF

J: TRBJ1-1
length: 12
V: TRBV4-2
CDR3: CASSLFSEAAFF

J: TRBJ2-3
length: 17
V: TRBV4-3
CDR3: CASRKSWISGSLDTQYF

J: TRBJ1-3
length: 15
V: TRBV5-5
CDR3: CASSLRGQSGNTIYF

J: TRBJ2-1
length: 16
V: TRBV7-2
CDR3: CASSLQDRGQGNEQFF

J: TRBJ2-3
length: 18
V: TRBV11-2
CDR3: CASSLEPPGRSRTDTQYF

J: TRBJ2-7
length: 17
V: TRBV7-9
CDR3: CASSSLHADSDYYEQYF

J: TRBJ2-3
length: 15
V: TRBV5-5
CDR3: CASSSRADLADTQYF

J: TRBJ1-2
length: 14
V: TRBV7-8
CDR3: CASSLGLGAYGYTF

J: TRBJ2-3
length: 15
V: TRBV14
CDR3: CASSLQGGGTDTQYF

J: TRBJ1-1
length: 13
V: TRBV27
CDR3: CASSLGFRTEAFF

J: .
length: 13
V: TRBV27
CDR3: CASRTGGVNEQYF

J: TRBJ2-1
length: 16
V: TRBV5-6
CDR3: CASSSPPGGSYNEQFF

J: TRBJ1-3
length: 15
V: TRBV4-1
CDR3: CASSQAHSSGNTIYF

J: TRBJ1-4
length: 16
V: TRBV4-1
CDR3: CASSQGLRGQHEKLFF

J: TRBJ1-6
length: 13
V: TRBV6-4
CDR3: CASRQGGESPLHF

J: TRBJ1-1
length: 11
V: TRBV6-5
CDR3: CASSQDREAFF

J: TRBJ2-7
length: 14
V: TRBV15
CDR3: CATSISGTPYEQYF

J: TRBJ2-1
length: 15
V: TRBV4-3
CDR3: CASSQGAFQANEQFF

J: TRBJ1-4
length: 13
V: TRBV28
CDR3: CASSLGGSEKLFF